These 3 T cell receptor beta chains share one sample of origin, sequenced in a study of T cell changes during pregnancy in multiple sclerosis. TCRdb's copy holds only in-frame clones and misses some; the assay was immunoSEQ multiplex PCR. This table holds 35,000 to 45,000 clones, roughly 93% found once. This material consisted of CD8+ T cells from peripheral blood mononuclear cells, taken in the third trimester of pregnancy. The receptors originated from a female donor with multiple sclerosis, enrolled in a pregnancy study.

CDR3 sequence (DNA): TGTGCCAGCAGCGCGAGAACAGGGGGTCCCTATTCACCCCTCCACTTT. Protein product: CASSARTGGPYSPLHF. V usage is TRBV7-8 and J usage is TRBJ1-6, with 8 bases matching TRBD1. The CDR3 totals 16 residues. The V gene end was trimmed by 5 bases and the J gene end by 8 bases; junction bases not matched to a gene: 11. Looked up from germline, CDR1 is SGHVS and CDR2 is FQNEAQ.

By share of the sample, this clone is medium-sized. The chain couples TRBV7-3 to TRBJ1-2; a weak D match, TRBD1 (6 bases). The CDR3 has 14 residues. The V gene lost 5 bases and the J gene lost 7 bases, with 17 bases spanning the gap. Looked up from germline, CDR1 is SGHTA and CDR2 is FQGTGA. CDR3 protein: CASSPGTPRGGYTF. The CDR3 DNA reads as TGTGCCAGCAGCCCAGGGACACCCCGTGGTGGCTACACCTTC.

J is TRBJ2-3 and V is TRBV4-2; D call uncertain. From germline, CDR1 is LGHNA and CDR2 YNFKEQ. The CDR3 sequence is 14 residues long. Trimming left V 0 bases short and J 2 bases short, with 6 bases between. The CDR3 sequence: CASSQEALTDTQYF. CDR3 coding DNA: TGTGCCAGCAGCCAAGAGGCCCTCACAGATACGCAGTATTTT.